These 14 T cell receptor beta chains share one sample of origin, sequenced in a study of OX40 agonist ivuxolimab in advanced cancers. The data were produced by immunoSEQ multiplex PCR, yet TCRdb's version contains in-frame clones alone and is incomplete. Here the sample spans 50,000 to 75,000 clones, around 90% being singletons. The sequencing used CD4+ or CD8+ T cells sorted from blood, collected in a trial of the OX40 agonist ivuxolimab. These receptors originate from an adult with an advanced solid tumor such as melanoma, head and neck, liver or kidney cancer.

The chain's CDR3 is CASSYGQGNQPQHF. The CDR3 DNA reads TGTGCCAGCAGTTATGGACAGGGCAATCAGCCCCAGCATTTT. The genes are TRBV6-5 and TRBJ1-5; 7 bases are shared with TRBD1. Per the germline V gene, CDR1 is MNHEY and CDR2 is SVGAGI. V was clipped by 3 bases and J by 2 bases; unmatched bases: 1. CDR3 length: 14 amino acids.

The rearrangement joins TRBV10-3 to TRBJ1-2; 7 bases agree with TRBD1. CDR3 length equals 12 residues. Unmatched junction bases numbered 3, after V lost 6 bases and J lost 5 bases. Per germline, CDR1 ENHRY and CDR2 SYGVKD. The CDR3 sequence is CAIRIQGYGYTF. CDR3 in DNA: TGTGCCATCAGGATACAGGGGTATGGCTACACCTTC.

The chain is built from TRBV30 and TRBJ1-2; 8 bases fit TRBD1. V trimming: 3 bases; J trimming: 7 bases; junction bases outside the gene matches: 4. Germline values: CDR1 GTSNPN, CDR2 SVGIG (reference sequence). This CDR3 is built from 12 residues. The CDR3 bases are TGTGCCTGGAGACGGACAGGGCCTGGCTACACCTTC. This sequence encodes CAWRRTGPGYTF. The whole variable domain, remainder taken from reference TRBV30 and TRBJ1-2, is SQTIHQWPATLVQPVGSPLSLECTVEGTSNPNLYWYRQAAGRGLQLLFYSVGIGQISSEVPQNLSASRPQDRQFILSSKKLLLSDSGFYLCAWRRTGPGYTFGSGTRLTVV.

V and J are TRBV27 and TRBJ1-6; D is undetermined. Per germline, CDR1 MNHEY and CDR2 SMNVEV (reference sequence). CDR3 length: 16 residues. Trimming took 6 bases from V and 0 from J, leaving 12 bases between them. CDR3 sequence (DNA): TGTGCCAGCAGACTAAACGGGGTCTCCTATAATTCACCCCTCCACTTT. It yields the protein CASRLNGVSYNSPLHF.

CDR3 in amino acids: CASLPSEVYGELFF. CDR3 DNA: TGTGCCAGCCTGCCTAGCGAAGTATACGGGGAGCTGTTTTTT. This chain joins TRBV6-5 and TRBJ2-2; a weak D match, TRBD2 (6 bases). Deletions cut 8 bases from V and 7 bases from J, with 17 bases between. CDR3 size: 14 residues. CDR1 is MNHEY and CDR2 is SVGAGI in the germline V gene.

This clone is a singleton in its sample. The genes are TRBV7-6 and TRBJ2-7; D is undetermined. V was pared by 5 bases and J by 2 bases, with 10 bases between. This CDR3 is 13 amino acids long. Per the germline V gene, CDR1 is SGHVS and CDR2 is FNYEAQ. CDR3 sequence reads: CASSRTVTYEQYF. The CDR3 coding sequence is TGTGCCAGCAGCCGGACGGTGACCTACGAGCAGTACTTC.

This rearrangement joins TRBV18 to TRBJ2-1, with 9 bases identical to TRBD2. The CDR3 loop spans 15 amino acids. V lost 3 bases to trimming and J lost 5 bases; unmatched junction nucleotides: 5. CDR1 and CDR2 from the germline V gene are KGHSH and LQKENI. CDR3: CASSPQRGAHNEQFF. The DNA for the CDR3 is TGTGCCAGCTCACCCCAGCGGGGGGCCCACAATGAGCAGTTCTTC.

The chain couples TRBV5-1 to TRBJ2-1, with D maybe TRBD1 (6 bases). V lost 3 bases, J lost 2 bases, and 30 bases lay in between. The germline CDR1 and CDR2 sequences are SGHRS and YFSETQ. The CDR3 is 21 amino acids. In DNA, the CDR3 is TGCGCCAGCAGCTCCGACCGTTTGGGGGCGGGCGTTTTTAGCCCCTACAATGAGCAGTTCTTC. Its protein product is CASSSDRLGAGVFSPYNEQFF.

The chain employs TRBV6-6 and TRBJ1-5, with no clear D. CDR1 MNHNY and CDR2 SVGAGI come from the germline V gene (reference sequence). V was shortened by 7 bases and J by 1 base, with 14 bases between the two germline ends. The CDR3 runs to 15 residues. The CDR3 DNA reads TGTGCCAGCAAAAACTCCAGGTTAAGCAATCAGCCCCAGCATTTT. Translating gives CASKNSRLSNQPQHF.

CDR3 loop: CASSSTTGGVETQYF. As DNA, the CDR3 is TGCGCCAGCAGCTCTACCACAGGGGGCGTGGAGACCCAGTACTTC. The gene calls are TRBV5-1 and TRBJ2-5; 9 bases align to TRBD1. CDR1 and CDR2 from the germline V gene are SGHRS and YFSETQ. The CDR3 spans 15 residues. V lost 3 bases, J lost 5 bases, and 8 bases stayed unmatched.

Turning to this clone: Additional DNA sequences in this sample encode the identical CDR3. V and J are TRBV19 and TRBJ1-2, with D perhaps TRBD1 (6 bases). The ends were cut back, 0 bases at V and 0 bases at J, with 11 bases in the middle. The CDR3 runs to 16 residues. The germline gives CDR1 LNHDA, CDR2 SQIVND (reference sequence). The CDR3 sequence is CASSIDLGAANYGYTF. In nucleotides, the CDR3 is TGTGCCAGTAGTATAGATTTGGGGGCGGCTAACTATGGCTACACCTTC.

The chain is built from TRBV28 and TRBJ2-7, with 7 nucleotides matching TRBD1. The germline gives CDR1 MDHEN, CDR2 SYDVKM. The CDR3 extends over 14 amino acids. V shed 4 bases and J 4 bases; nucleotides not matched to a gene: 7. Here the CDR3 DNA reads TGTGCCAGCAGTTCGACGGGACAGCTATACGAGCAGTACTTC. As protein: CASSSTGQLYEQYF.

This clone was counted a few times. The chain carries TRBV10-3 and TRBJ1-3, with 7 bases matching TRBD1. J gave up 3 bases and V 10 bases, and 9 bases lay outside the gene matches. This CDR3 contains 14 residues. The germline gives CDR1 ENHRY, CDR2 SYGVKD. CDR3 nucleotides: TGTGCCACCTCCGGGACAGCTGATGGAAACACCATATATTTT. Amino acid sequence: CATSGTADGNTIYF.

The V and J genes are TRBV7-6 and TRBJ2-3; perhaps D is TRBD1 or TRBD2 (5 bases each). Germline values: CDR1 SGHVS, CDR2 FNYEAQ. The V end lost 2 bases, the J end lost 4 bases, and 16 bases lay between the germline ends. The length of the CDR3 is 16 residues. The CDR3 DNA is TGTGCCAGCAGCTTAAGGTCGGGGACCTCCCCAGATACGCAGTATTTT. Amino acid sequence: CASSLRSGTSPDTQYF.